These 21 T cell receptor beta chains originate from one sample sequenced in a study of vaccination effects on CD4 cells after COVID-19. Profiling relied on immunoSEQ multiplex PCR, and the TCRdb table lists in-frame clones only, not all of them. Of under 40,000 clones listed, around 70% are singletons. ViraFEST used viral peptide pools to expand antigen-specific CD4+ T cells before sequencing. Investigators separated out CD4+ T cells once 10 days of culture had passed. The participants, recipients of two vaccine doses, got either BNT162b2 or mRNA-1273. Antigen specificity for these receptors is unknown. The input for sequencing was CD4+ T cells from PBMCs cultured with HCoV-229E spike peptides, taken after COVID-19 vaccination. Receptors originate from a human donor who received a COVID-19 vaccine.

The gene calls are TRBV27 and TRBJ1-1; D might be TRBD1 (5 bases). The CDR3 runs 17 residues. The germline gives CDR1 MNHEY, CDR2 SMNVEV (reference sequence). V was cut by 0 bases and J by 5 bases, with 19 bases left in between. CDR3 bases: TGTGCCAGCAGTTTATCGATTGCGGGGCGGAGACAAACTGAAGCTTTCTTT. Translated, it gives CASSLSIAGRRQTEAFF.

The chain employs TRBV5-6 and TRBJ1-1; D possibly corresponds to TRBD1 (5 bases). Trimming cost V 1 base and J 3 bases, with 19 bases left between them. Germline lookup yields CDR1 SGHDT and CDR2 YYEEEE. The CDR3 loop spans 17 amino acids. The CDR3 here is CASSLYRWGRGDTEAFF. The DNA of the CDR3 is TGTGCCAGCAGCTTGTACAGGTGGGGTCGAGGTGACACTGAAGCTTTCTTT.

This chain connects TRBV6-5 to TRBJ2-7; D unresolved. The V gene's germline CDR1 is MNHEY and CDR2 SVGAGI. The ends were cut back, 7 bases at V and 0 bases at J, with 16 bases in the middle. This CDR3 is 15 amino acids long. CDR3 protein: CASTPLVGSSYEQYF. The CDR3, as DNA: TGTGCCAGCACCCCCCTCGTGGGAAGCTCCTACGAGCAGTACTTC.

This chain links TRBV10-1 with TRBJ2-3, with D possibly matching TRBD1 (6 bases). This CDR3 comprises 11 residues. Germline values: CDR1 WNHNN, CDR2 SYGVQD (reference sequence). Between the trimmed V and J ends, which lost 6 bases and 9 bases, there was a span of 10 bases. The CDR3 DNA is TGCGCCAGCAGCATGGACAGAACGCAGTATTTT. This translates into CASSMDRTQYF.

With respect to this clone: Other DNA sequences in this specimen translate into the identical CDR3. This sequence joins TRBV6-5 and TRBJ1-2; TRBD1 agrees at 10 bases. The V and J ends lost 0 bases and 4 bases, in that order; junction bases with no gene match: 5. Germline loops: CDR1 MNHEY, CDR2 SVGAGI. The CDR3 sequence is 16 residues long. The CDR3, as DNA: TGTGCCAGCAGTTACTCGAGGACAGGGGGTGGCTATGGCTACACCTTC. It is translated as CASSYSRTGGGYGYTF.

This clone has a single count. V gene TRBV2 combines with J gene TRBJ2-3; 8 bases are a match to TRBD2. Germline-derived CDR1 and CDR2 are SNHLY and FYNNEI. The CDR3 has 17 amino acids. V dropped 4 bases and J dropped 0; count of bases not matched to a gene: 9. The CDR3 DNA is TGTGCCAGCAGTGCCCTCCGACTAGCGTCTAGCACAGATACGCAGTATTTT. It yields the protein CASSALRLASSTDTQYF.

This clone showed up just once. This chain uses TRBV2 with TRBJ2-3; tentatively, D is TRBD2 (6 bases). V shed 7 bases and J shed 6 bases, with 17 bases lying between them. CDR3 size: 14 residues. CDR1 is SNHLY, CDR2 FYNNEI, per germline. The DNA for the CDR3 is TGTGCCAGCACCCCGGACTACCGCGGGGATACGCAGTATTTT. Protein sequence: CASTPDYRGDTQYF.

V and J are TRBV3-1 (or the pseudogene TRBV3-2) and TRBJ2-1; D uncertain. V lost 1 base and J 11 bases, leaving 9 bases between the germline ends. Looked up from germline, CDR1 is LGHDT and CDR2 is YNNKEL (reference sequence). The CDR3 is made up of 12 amino acids. The CDR3 sequence is CASSQALAKQFF. The CDR3 nucleotides are TGTGCCAGCAGCCAAGCCTTGGCGAAGCAGTTCTTC.

V and J are TRBV27 and TRBJ2-7; a possible D gene is TRBD1 (5 bases). This CDR3 is built from 14 residues. From germline, CDR1 is MNHEY and CDR2 SMNVEV (reference sequence). The V end was cut by 5 bases, the J end by 0 bases, with 11 bases between. Written as DNA, the CDR3 is TGTGCCAGCAGTAAGCAGGGCCTCTCCTACGAGCAGTACTTC. Translated: CASSKQGLSYEQYF.

The chain couples TRBV4-1 to TRBJ2-5, with D possibly matching TRBD2 (7 bases). Trimming left V 0 bases short and J 7 bases short, with 15 bases between. The CDR3 is 15 residues long. Germline V gene data show CDR1 as MGHRA and CDR2 as YSYEKL. CDR3 DNA sequence: TGCGCCAGCAGCCAAGAACAAACAGGGAGGGGGACCCAGTACTTC. This gives the protein CASSQEQTGRGTQYF.

A remark on this clone: The DNA is left out, because the CDR3 cannot be placed on it with certainty; the CDR3 is given as TCRdb lists it. The chain uses TRBV7-9 and TRBJ2-5; the table gives TRBD2 as D, unverified against the DNA. The CDR3 has 14 amino acids, counting both end residues. The germline V gene has CDR1 SEHNR and CDR2 FQNEAQ (reference sequence). CDR3 loop: CASSLSLYQETQYF.

The rearrangement joins TRBV7-8 to TRBJ1-1, with D maybe TRBD1 (6 bases). The CDR3 consists of 14 residues. The V end lost 4 bases, the J end lost 0 bases, and 9 bases lay between the germline ends. From germline, CDR1 is SGHVS and CDR2 FQNEAQ. The CDR3 DNA sequence: TGTGCCAGCAGCTCACAGGGAATGAACACTGAAGCTTTCTTT. Translation gives CASSSQGMNTEAFF. Variable domain in full (rest from reference TRBV7-8 and TRBJ1-1): GAGVSQSPRYKVAKRGQDVALRCDPISGHVSLFWYQQALGQGPEFLTYFQNEAQLDKSGLPSDRFFAERPEGSVSTLKIQRTQQEDSAVYLCASSSQGMNTEAFFGQGTRLTVV.

This clone was seen a handful of times. This sequence joins TRBV30 and TRBJ2-2, with D possibly TRBD1 on 6 matching bases. V was clipped by 4 bases and J by 4 bases, with 19 bases between them. Germline V CDR1 and CDR2: GTSNPN, SVGIG (reference sequence). The CDR3 has 16 residues. The CDR3 DNA follows: TGTGCCTGGACGGTGATAACAGGGTATCGCACCGGGGAGCTGTTTTTT. Protein: CAWTVITGYRTGELFF.

V is TRBV6-1 and J is TRBJ1-1; D gene unclear. Trimming left V 3 bases short and J 4 bases short, with 12 bases between. The germline gives CDR1 MNHNS, CDR2 SASEGT. CDR3 size: 14 residues. This chain's CDR3 is CASSELGMGTEAFF. For the CDR3, the DNA is TGTGCCAGCAGTGAGCTGGGGATGGGCACTGAAGCTTTCTTT.

V and J are TRBV13 and TRBJ2-5; 12 bases are shared with TRBD2. The CDR3 runs 14 residues. Germline V gives CDR1 PRHDT, CDR2 FYEKMQ (reference sequence). Trimming removed 8 bases from V and 4 bases from J; junction bases left unmatched: 5. CDR3: CASATSGSIETQYF. The CDR3 coding sequence is TGTGCCAGCGCGACTAGCGGGAGCATAGAGACCCAGTACTTC. The complete variable domain, with remaining parts taken from reference TRBV13 and TRBJ2-5, reads AAGVIQSPRHLIKEKRETATLKCYPIPRHDTVYWYQQGPGQDPQFLISFYEKMQSDKGSIPDRFSAQQFSDYHSELNMSSLELGDSALYFCASATSGSIETQYFGPGTRLLVL.

This clone was found once. The gene calls are TRBV18 and TRBJ1-1; D gene unclear. This CDR3 contains 14 residues. Germline-derived CDR1 and CDR2 are KGHSH and LQKENI. With 1 base removed from V and 10 bases from J, the gap between germline ends came to 16 bases. CDR3 sequence: CASSPRVRVDGAFF. The CDR3 nucleotides are TGTGCCAGCTCACCACGGGTACGGGTAGATGGAGCTTTCTTT.

The chain has TRBV14 and TRBJ1-2; D is possibly TRBD1 (6 bases). V lost 0 bases and J 7 bases, leaving 18 bases between the germline ends. Germline V gene data show CDR1 as SGHDN and CDR2 as FVKESK. The CDR3 is 16 residues long. CDR3: CASSQEVPTGKGGYTF. The CDR3 bases are TGTGCCAGCAGCCAAGAGGTCCCCACAGGGAAGGGTGGCTACACCTTC.

The chain is built from TRBV19 and TRBJ1-5, with 7 bases matching TRBD1. Germline CDR1 LNHDA, CDR2 SQIVND (reference sequence). Losses at the gene ends were 1 base for V and 3 bases for J; bases not matched to a gene: 6. The length of the CDR3 is 16 residues. In DNA, the CDR3 is TGTGCCAGTAGTATAGTCAGGGGGGGAACCAATCAGCCCCAGCATTTT. Translating it yields CASSIVRGGTNQPQHF.

The rearrangement joins TRBV6-2 or TRBV6-3 to TRBJ2-7; TRBD2 is a possible D gene (6 bases). The CDR3 contains 14 residues. CDR1 and CDR2 (germline): MNHEY, SVGEGT. The V gene lost 4 bases and the J gene lost 2 bases, with 12 bases spanning the gap. The CDR3 coding sequence is TGTGCCAGCAGTTTCCAGCGGGCAACCTACGAGCAGTACTTC. Translated, it gives CASSFQRATYEQYF.

This clone was seen only a few times. The chain has TRBV6-1 and TRBJ2-1; TRBD1 matches 10 bases. J was trimmed by 8 bases and V by 3 bases; bases with no gene match: 7. This CDR3 is built from 15 residues. Looked up from germline, CDR1 is MNHNS and CDR2 is SASEGT. The CDR3 DNA is TGTGCCAGCAGTGACCCGGGACAGGGGAGGTATGAGCAGTTCTTC. It is translated as CASSDPGQGRYEQFF.

This clone was seen just once. The rearrangement uses TRBV2 and TRBJ1-2; D gene unclear. Per germline, CDR1 SNHLY and CDR2 FYNNEI. This CDR3 comprises 16 residues. V shed 2 bases and J shed 4 bases, with 17 bases lying between them. This CDR3 is CASSEPSVLGSYGYTF. CDR3 nucleotide sequence: TGTGCCAGCAGTGAACCGAGTGTTTTGGGGAGCTATGGCTACACCTTC.